The 32 T cell receptor beta chains below were found in one sample sequenced in a study of blood T cell repertoires in COVID-19. Sequencing used immunoSEQ multiplex PCR; TCRdb keeps in-frame clones, though not all of them. The sample yields approximately 500,000 clones, 70% to 90% seen once. What was sequenced was peripheral blood. These receptors came from a human donor in a cohort sampled during active COVID-19.

The sample holds a few counts of this clone. This chain uses TRBV3-1 (or the pseudogene TRBV3-2) with TRBJ1-2; TRBD1 matches 9 bases. Per the germline V gene, CDR1 is LGHDT and CDR2 is YNNKEL (reference sequence). The CDR3 covers 14 residues. The trim removed 0 bases at V and 7 bases at J, leaving 3 bases unmatched. The CDR3: CASSQDHRGLGYTF. Written as DNA, the CDR3 is TGTGCCAGCAGCCAAGATCACAGGGGGCTTGGCTACACCTTC.

The V call is TRBV5-1, the J call TRBJ2-3, with D maybe TRBD1 (5 bases). Trimming removed 3 bases from V and 4 bases from J, with 15 bases in between. The CDR3 sequence is 15 residues long. Germline CDR1 SGHRS, CDR2 YFSETQ. CDR3 coding DNA: TGCGCCAGCAGCTGGCAGGGTAGTGAGGCAGATACGCAGTATTTT. Residues: CASSWQGSEADTQYF. Filled out from reference TRBV5-1 and TRBJ2-3, the complete variable domain reads KAGVTQTPRYLIKTRGQQVTLSCSPISGHRSVSWYQQTPGQGLQFLFEYFSETQRNKGNFPGRFSGRQFSNSRSEMNVSTLELGDSALYLCASSWQGSEADTQYFGPGTRLTVL.

The chain recombines TRBV19 with TRBJ1-2; the match to TRBD1 covers 8 bases. Germline CDR1 is LNHDA and CDR2 is SQIVND (reference sequence). The junction had 8 bases not matched to a gene; V was cut back by 4 bases and J by 4 bases. The CDR3 contains 15 residues. CDR3: CASSTRGHGLYGYTF. DNA for the CDR3: TGTGCCAGTAGTACCAGGGGGCACGGTCTCTATGGCTACACCTTC. Variable domain in full (rest from reference TRBV19 and TRBJ1-2): DGGITQSPKYLFRKEGQNVTLSCEQNLNHDAMYWYRQDPGQGLRLIYYSQIVNDFQKGDIAEGYSVSREKKESFPLTVTSAQKNPTAFYLCASSTRGHGLYGYTFGSGTRLTVV.

This chain connects TRBV5-1 to TRBJ2-7; 8 bases line up with TRBD1. V shed 3 bases and J 7 bases; nucleotides not matched to a gene: 9. Germline loops: CDR1 SGHRS, CDR2 YFSETQ. The CDR3 sequence is 14 residues long. CDR3 bases: TGCGCCAGCAGCTCGGGACAGGAGCTCGGGGAGCAGTACTTC. This translates into CASSSGQELGEQYF. The complete variable domain, with remaining parts taken from reference TRBV5-1 and TRBJ2-7, reads KAGVTQTPRYLIKTRGQQVTLSCSPISGHRSVSWYQQTPGQGLQFLFEYFSETQRNKGNFPGRFSGRQFSNSRSEMNVSTLELGDSALYLCASSSGQELGEQYFGPGTRLTVT.

V gene TRBV5-1 combines with J gene TRBJ1-1, with D possibly matching TRBD1 (5 bases). The V end was cut by 0 bases, the J end by 1 base, with 10 bases between. Germline CDR1 and CDR2: SGHRS and YFSETQ. The CDR3 has 15 amino acids. The DNA of the CDR3 is TGCGCCAGCAGCTTGGCGGCTAGGGGGAACACTGAAGCTTTCTTT. Translation: CASSLAARGNTEAFF.

Of note for this clone: Additional DNA sequences in this sample encode the identical CDR3. J is TRBJ2-3 and V is TRBV9; D remains ambiguous. V lost 0 bases and J lost 4, with 6 bases in between. This CDR3 has 13 residues. Germline CDR1 is SGDLS and CDR2 is YYNGEE. DNA for the CDR3: TGTGCCAGCAGCGTAGGATCGGCAGATACGCAGTATTTT. Its protein product is CASSVGSADTQYF.

DNA of the CDR3: TGTGCCACCAGTGATAGTGGGGCTTATAGCAATCAGCCCCAGCATTTT. It translates to CATSDSGAYSNQPQHF. V and J are TRBV24-1 and TRBJ1-5; a possible D gene is TRBD1 (5 bases). Germline loops: CDR1 KGHDR, CDR2 SFDVKD. This CDR3 has 16 residues. The V end was cut by 3 bases, the J end by 0 bases, with 11 bases between.

This chain connects TRBV7-2 to TRBJ1-4; D perhaps matches TRBD1 (5 bases). Trimming pared 2 bases from V and 5 bases from J, leaving 12 bases between. Germline CDR1 reads SGHTA; CDR2 reads FQGNSA. The CDR3 spans 15 residues. CDR3 sequence reads: CASSLPTAGNEKLFF. Written as DNA, the CDR3 is TGTGCCAGCAGCTTACCGACAGCTGGAAATGAAAAACTGTTTTTT.

The chain recombines TRBV3-1 (or the pseudogene TRBV3-2) with TRBJ1-4, with 7 bases aligning to TRBD1. Trimming removed 4 bases from V and 4 bases from J; junction bases left unmatched: 6. Germline CDR1 is LGHDT and CDR2 is YNNKEL (reference sequence). The CDR3 is 15 residues long. In nucleotides, the CDR3 is TGTGCCAGCAGCCCCTCCGGGACAGTTAATGAAAAACTGTTTTTT. This sequence encodes CASSPSGTVNEKLFF.

V gene TRBV20-1 combines with J gene TRBJ2-1, with no clear D. The germline V gene has CDR1 DFQATT and CDR2 SNEGSKA (reference sequence). This CDR3 has 14 residues. V was cut by 3 bases and J by 4 bases, with 13 bases left in between. DNA of the CDR3: TGCAGTGCTAGTCCAGCGCCTACGTACAATGAGCAGTTCTTC. It specifies CSASPAPTYNEQFF.

The chain recombines TRBV7-3 with TRBJ1-1; D uncertain. V dropped 1 base and J dropped 4 bases, with 13 bases sitting between them. The CDR3 totals 15 residues. Germline V gene sequence: CDR1 SGHTA, CDR2 FQGTGA. The CDR3 protein is CASSLKGGLGTEAFF. The CDR3 DNA is TGTGCCAGCAGCTTAAAGGGAGGGTTGGGCACTGAAGCTTTCTTT.

V gene TRBV6-6 combines with J gene TRBJ2-7, with D possibly TRBD1 on 5 matching bases. Germline V CDR1 and CDR2: MNHNY, SVGAGI (reference sequence). CDR3 length equals 14 residues. With 7 bases removed from V and 0 bases from J, the gap between germline ends came to 13 bases. Written as DNA, the CDR3 is TGTGCCAGCATCCCCTCGGACACCTCCTACGAGCAGTACTTC. Its protein is CASIPSDTSYEQYF.

The chain joins TRBV2 to TRBJ1-1; TRBD1 matches 9 bases. The CDR3 is 13 amino acids. Germline V gene sequence: CDR1 SNHLY, CDR2 FYNNEI. V trimming: 5 bases; J trimming: 8 bases; junction bases outside the gene matches: 6. CDR3 bases: TGTGCCAGCAGTCGGACAGGGGTAAGGGAAGCTTTCTTT. This gives the protein CASSRTGVREAFF.

As regards this clone: This specimen includes other DNA sequences encoding the same CDR3. This CDR3 is CASRPGGGYGYTF. As DNA, the CDR3 is TGTGCCAGCAGGCCAGGGGGTGGGTATGGCTACACCTTC. The V call is TRBV28, the J call TRBJ1-2; TRBD1 aligns across 7 bases. The CDR3 extends over 13 amino acids. Trimming at V came to 6 bases and at J to 5 bases, leaving 6 bases not matched to a gene. Per the germline V gene, CDR1 is MDHEN and CDR2 is SYDVKM.

This clone is a singleton in its sample. This sequence joins TRBV19 and TRBJ2-7; 9 bases fit TRBD2. V was pared by 6 bases and J by 2 bases, with 14 bases of the junction left unmatched. Germline V lookup: CDR1 LNHDA, CDR2 SQIVND (reference sequence). The CDR3 loop spans 17 amino acids. The CDR3 nucleotides are TGTGCCAGTAGCCCCGCCGGGCGGGAGGGCCCCGCCTACGAGCAGTACTTC. Translation gives CASSPAGREGPAYEQYF.

The genes are TRBV27 and TRBJ1-1; tentatively, D is TRBD1 (6 bases). The germline V gene encodes CDR1 MNHEY and CDR2 SMNVEV (reference sequence). The V end was cut by 3 bases, the J end by 1 base, with 9 bases between. There are 14 residues in the CDR3. The CDR3 sequence: CASSFRQENTEAFF. CDR3 nucleotide sequence: TGTGCCAGCAGTTTCCGACAGGAGAACACTGAAGCTTTCTTT.

This chain joins TRBV5-4 and TRBJ2-2, with D maybe TRBD1 (5 bases). The CDR3 has 13 residues. V lost 4 bases to trimming and J lost 8 bases, with 12 bases between them. Germline assignment: CDR1 SGHNT and CDR2 YYREEE (reference sequence). The CDR3 nucleotides are TGTGCCAGCAGCCTCTATGGGGCTGGGGAGCTGTTTTTT. Residues: CASSLYGAGELFF.

The chain is built from TRBV11-3 and TRBJ1-1; 7 bases match TRBD1. Germline V CDR1 and CDR2: SGHNT, YENEEA. The trim removed 4 bases at V and 1 base at J, leaving 15 bases unmatched. This CDR3 spans 18 amino acids. The CDR3, as DNA: TGTGCCAGCAGCTCCACCATTGACAGGGCAAAAGGGAACACTGAAGCTTTCTTT. Translated: CASSSTIDRAKGNTEAFF.

The gene calls are TRBV6-4 and TRBJ1-5; weak D call: TRBD1 (5 bases). The CDR3 is 14 residues long. V was trimmed by 2 bases and J by 4 bases, leaving 9 bases between them. From germline, CDR1 is MRHNA and CDR2 SNTAGT. The CDR3 protein is CASSDVGGNQPQHF. The CDR3 coding sequence is TGTGCCAGCAGTGACGTGGGGGGGAATCAGCCCCAGCATTTT.

The chain joins TRBV7-2 to TRBJ2-7; 8 bases match TRBD1. The J segment lost 7 bases and the V segment lost 4 bases, leaving 6 bases of the junction unmatched. The CDR3 contains 13 residues. Germline V lookup: CDR1 SGHTA, CDR2 FQGNSA. The DNA of the CDR3 is TGTGCCAGCAGCTCAGGGGGCCCCTGGGAGCAGTACTTC. It translates to CASSSGGPWEQYF.

This clone appeared a single time. The V gene is TRBV12-3 or TRBV12-4, the J gene TRBJ2-5; tentative D call: TRBD2 (5 bases). CDR3 length: 13 residues. V lost 3 bases and J 4 bases, leaving 9 bases between the germline ends. The CDR3 coding sequence is TGTGCCAGCAGTTTTCCGGCGGGAGAGACCCAGTACTTC. This codes for CASSFPAGETQYF.

The rearrangement uses TRBV4-1 and TRBJ1-1; D not certain. The ends were cut back, 1 base at V and 1 base at J, with 10 bases in the middle. CDR3 length: 15 residues. Germline-derived CDR1 and CDR2 are MGHRA and YSYEKL. Here the CDR3 reads CASSQGRSANTEAFF. CDR3 in DNA: TGCGCCAGCAGCCAAGGGAGGTCCGCGAACACTGAAGCTTTCTTT.

This sequence joins TRBV6-2 or TRBV6-3 and TRBJ2-2; D is perhaps TRBD2 (5 bases). Trimming stripped 2 bases from V and 3 bases from J, with 13 bases between. The CDR3 extends over 16 amino acids. Germline lookup yields CDR1 MNHEY and CDR2 SVGEGT. CDR3 loop: CASSYLRGLDTGELFF. The CDR3 DNA is TGTGCCAGCAGTTACCTCCGGGGTCTGGACACCGGGGAGCTGTTTTTT.

The CDR3 region has the DNA TGTGCCTGGACCAGGGGGAATTCACCCCTCCACTTT. This encodes CAWTRGNSPLHF. The chain has TRBV30 and TRBJ1-6; 7 bases are shared with TRBD1. This CDR3 contains 12 residues. Trimming cost V 4 bases and J 7 bases; bases outside gene matches: 1. Germline V lookup: CDR1 GTSNPN, CDR2 SVGIG (reference sequence).

The chain employs TRBV5-6 and TRBJ1-1; D might be TRBD1 (6 bases). Trimming left V 0 bases short and J 5 bases short, with 17 bases between. Germline V lookup: CDR1 SGHDT, CDR2 YYEEEE. This CDR3 spans 16 amino acids. In DNA, the CDR3 is TGTGCCAGCAGCTTGGCAAGGGGGATAGGGGTAACTGAAGCTTTCTTT. Translation: CASSLARGIGVTEAFF.

This clone appeared once. The chain uses TRBV10-3 and TRBJ2-7, with a tentative D call TRBD1 (5 bases). Germline V gives CDR1 ENHRY, CDR2 SYGVKD. V gave up 0 bases and J gave up 0 bases, with 9 bases separating them. This CDR3 is built from 15 residues. The CDR3 protein is CAISESPTVSYEQYF. The CDR3 DNA sequence: TGTGCCATCAGTGAGTCTCCGACAGTCTCCTACGAGCAGTACTTC.

As concerns this clone: Relative to the germline gene, one junction end is altered; a read error may explain this. The rearrangement uses TRBV11-2 and TRBJ1-5; D remains unclear. Looked up from germline, CDR1 is SGHAT and CDR2 is FQNNGV. The CDR3 sequence is 15 residues long. CDR3 DNA sequence: TGTGCCAGCAGCTCACAAGGATCCCGGGATCAGCTCCAGCATTTT. Its protein product is CASSSQGSRDQLQHF.

This sequence joins TRBV19 and TRBJ1-1; 7 bases align to TRBD1. CDR1 LNHDA and CDR2 SQIVND come from the germline V gene (reference sequence). This CDR3 spans 14 amino acids. After removal of 2 bases from V and 0 bases from J, the junction contained 0 bases not matched to a gene. The CDR3 loop reads CASSIQGVNTEAFF. CDR3 nucleotide sequence: TGTGCCAGTAGTATACAGGGGGTGAACACTGAAGCTTTCTTT. Full variable domain (missing parts from reference TRBV19 and TRBJ1-1): DGGITQSPKYLFRKEGQNVTLSCEQNLNHDAMYWYRQDPGQGLRLIYYSQIVNDFQKGDIAEGYSVSREKKESFPLTVTSAQKNPTAFYLCASSIQGVNTEAFFGQGTRLTVV.

The genes are TRBV20-1 and TRBJ1-6; TRBD1 matches 7 bases. The CDR3 contains 17 residues. CDR1 is DFQATT, CDR2 SNEGSKA, per germline (reference sequence). V was clipped by 3 bases and J by 1 base; unmatched bases: 9. The CDR3 protein is CSASATGYGSYNSPLHF. The CDR3 nucleotides read TGCAGTGCTAGTGCGACAGGGTACGGATCCTATAATTCACCCCTCCACTTT.

The chain employs TRBV11-3 and TRBJ2-1; D gene ambiguous. Germline CDR1 SGHNT, CDR2 YENEEA. The CDR3 is made up of 11 amino acids. V lost 1 base to trimming and J lost 9 bases, with 4 bases between them. The CDR3 protein is CASSLGAEQFF. The DNA for the CDR3 is TGTGCCAGCAGCTTAGGAGCTGAGCAGTTCTTC.

J is TRBJ2-4 and V is TRBV5-4; TRBD1 matches at 7 bases. CDR1 and CDR2 from the germline V gene are SGHNT and YYREEE (reference sequence). This CDR3 contains 14 residues. The V segment lost 2 bases and the J segment 5 bases; nucleotides outside the gene matches: 4. CDR3 coding DNA: TGTGCCAGCAGCTTTACCGGGACAGAAAACATTCAGTACTTC. Its protein is CASSFTGTENIQYF. Variable domain in full (rest from reference TRBV5-4 and TRBJ2-4): ETGVTQSPTHLIKTRGQQVTLRCSSQSGHNTVSWYQQALGQGPQFIFQYYREEENGRGNFPPRFSGLQFPNYSSELNVNALELDDSALYLCASSFTGTENIQYFGAGTRLSVL.

This rearrangement joins TRBV5-1 to TRBJ1-1; 8 bases are a match to TRBD1. V trimming: 0 bases; J trimming: 0 bases; junction bases outside the gene matches: 7. Per the germline V gene, CDR1 is SGHRS and CDR2 is YFSETQ. The CDR3 spans 17 residues. This CDR3 reads CASSLVGQVLMNTEAFF. CDR3 in DNA: TGCGCCAGCAGCTTGGTGGGACAGGTTCTCATGAACACTGAAGCTTTCTTT. Looking up the rest from reference TRBV5-1 and TRBJ1-1 gives the full variable domain: KAGVTQTPRYLIKTRGQQVTLSCSPISGHRSVSWYQQTPGQGLQFLFEYFSETQRNKGNFPGRFSGRQFSNSRSEMNVSTLELGDSALYLCASSLVGQVLMNTEAFFGQGTRLTVV.